Shown below are 32 T cell receptor beta chains from a single sample sequenced in a study of cytomegalovirus exposure and HLA in healthy donors. The study ran its PCR with 60 Vbeta and 13 Jbeta primers. Some clones are missing from TCRdb's copy, which holds only in-frame ones; the method was immunoSEQ multiplex PCR. The repertoire holds fewer than 200,000 clones, with about 75% as singletons. Sequencing was performed on PBMCs. The receptors derive from a woman aged 50 to 65 in good health and CMV-seropositive.

The CDR3 DNA follows: TGTGCCAGCAGCAGACAGGGAGGTACTGAAGCTTTCTTT. This gives the protein CASSRQGGTEAFF. The rearrangement joins TRBV6-1 to TRBJ1-1; 7 nucleotides line up with TRBD1. With V trimmed by 6 bases and J by 5 bases, 6 bases remained unmatched. This CDR3 is built from 13 residues. CDR1 and CDR2 (germline): MNHNS, SASEGT.

V and J are TRBV5-1 and TRBJ2-7, with TRBD1 identical over 9 bases. Germline V gene lookup returns CDR1 SGHRS and CDR2 YFSETQ. With 1 base clipped from V and 2 bases from J, the junction kept 1 base outside the gene matches. The CDR3 loop spans 14 amino acids. For the CDR3, the DNA is TGCGCCAGCAGCTTGACAGGGGGCGCCTACGAGCAGTACTTC. It yields the protein CASSLTGGAYEQYF.

The gene calls are TRBV7-6 and TRBJ1-4, with TRBD1 matching 9 bases. Germline lookup yields CDR1 SGHVS and CDR2 FNYEAQ. Unmatched junction bases numbered 4, after V lost 3 bases and J lost 8 bases. The CDR3 extends over 14 amino acids. CDR3 coding DNA: TGTGCCAGCAGCTTGGACAGGGGACTCGAAAAACTGTTTTTT. Translating gives CASSLDRGLEKLFF. Together with reference TRBV7-6 and TRBJ1-4, the CDR3 gives the full variable domain: GAGVSQSPRYKVTKRGQDVALRCDPISGHVSLYWYRQALGQGPEFLTYFNYEAQQDKSGLPNDRFSAERPEGSISTLTIQRTEQRDSAMYRCASSLDRGLEKLFFGSGTQLSVL.

This clone showed up just a few times. J is TRBJ2-6 and V is TRBV5-1, with TRBD2 matching over 9 bases. CDR1 is SGHRS and CDR2 is YFSETQ in the germline V gene. This CDR3 comprises 18 residues. The V and J ends lost 0 bases and 2 bases, in that order; junction bases with no gene match: 6. CDR3 residues: CASSLAPAGGTGANVLTF. The DNA of the CDR3 is TGCGCCAGCAGCTTGGCCCCCGCGGGGGGGACTGGGGCCAACGTCCTGACTTTC. Looking up the rest from reference TRBV5-1 and TRBJ2-6 gives the full variable domain: KAGVTQTPRYLIKTRGQQVTLSCSPISGHRSVSWYQQTPGQGLQFLFEYFSETQRNKGNFPGRFSGRQFSNSRSEMNVSTLELGDSALYLCASSLAPAGGTGANVLTFGAGSRLTVL.

V gene TRBV4-2 combines with J gene TRBJ1-1; D might be TRBD1 (5 bases). Germline V CDR1 and CDR2: LGHNA, YNFKEQ. The V and J ends lost 4 bases and 4 bases respectively, with 13 bases between them. This CDR3 comprises 14 residues. The CDR3 region is CASSPQGVFTEAFF. The CDR3 bases are TGTGCCAGCAGCCCCCAGGGTGTTTTCACTGAAGCTTTCTTT.

The rearrangement links TRBV5-1 to TRBJ2-3; no clear D. The CDR3 has 14 amino acids. Trimming left V 0 bases short and J 4 bases short, with 9 bases between. From germline, CDR1 is SGHRS and CDR2 YFSETQ. The CDR3 reads CASSLVSLPDTQYF. CDR3 DNA: TGCGCCAGCAGCTTGGTCTCACTACCAGATACGCAGTATTTT. The complete variable domain, with remaining parts taken from reference TRBV5-1 and TRBJ2-3, reads KAGVTQTPRYLIKTRGQQVTLSCSPISGHRSVSWYQQTPGQGLQFLFEYFSETQRNKGNFPGRFSGRQFSNSRSEMNVSTLELGDSALYLCASSLVSLPDTQYFGPGTRLTVL.

The gene calls are TRBV2 and TRBJ2-6; tentatively, D is TRBD1 (5 bases). The CDR3 loop spans 14 amino acids. Germline V gene lookup returns CDR1 SNHLY and CDR2 FYNNEI. Trimming shortened V by 3 bases and J by 2 bases, and 5 bases separated the two germline ends. Here the CDR3 reads CASSDRAGANVLTF. DNA for the CDR3: TGTGCCAGCAGTGACAGGGCTGGGGCCAACGTCCTGACTTTC.

This clone was observed many times. The CDR3 reads CATSRDRGNNEKLFF. CDR3 bases: TGTGCCACCAGCAGAGATCGGGGAAATAATGAAAAACTGTTTTTT. The chain recombines TRBV15 with TRBJ1-4, with D uncertain. Trimming stripped 0 bases from V and 4 bases from J, with 9 bases between. Germline lookup yields CDR1 LNHNV and CDR2 YYDKDF (reference sequence). The CDR3 loop spans 15 amino acids.

The rearrangement uses TRBV2 and TRBJ2-3, with TRBD2 matching over 14 bases. CDR3 length: 17 amino acids. The junction had 9 bases not matched to a gene; V was cut back by 7 bases and J by 3 bases. Looked up from germline, CDR1 is SNHLY and CDR2 is FYNNEI. CDR3 protein: CASKRLAGGPRTDTQYF. The CDR3 bases are TGTGCCAGCAAGCGACTAGCGGGGGGGCCGAGGACAGATACGCAGTATTTT.

The chain carries TRBV2 and TRBJ1-2; 7 positions agree with TRBD1. Germline V gene sequence: CDR1 SNHLY, CDR2 FYNNEI. The junction had 3 bases not matched to a gene; V was cut back by 5 bases and J by 3 bases. The CDR3 totals 13 residues. This CDR3 reads CASSHGQDYGYTF. In nucleotides, the CDR3 is TGTGCCAGCAGTCATGGACAGGACTATGGCTACACCTTC.

The chain employs TRBV19 and TRBJ2-7, with 7 bases identical to TRBD2. This CDR3 spans 15 amino acids. V shed 6 bases, J shed 3 bases, and the junction held 11 bases outside the gene matches. The germline V gene encodes CDR1 LNHDA and CDR2 SQIVND (reference sequence). The CDR3 region has the DNA TGTGCCAGTAGCCTGCCGGGCGGGGGAGACTACGAGCAGTACTTC. It yields the protein CASSLPGGGDYEQYF.

This rearrangement joins TRBV12-5 to TRBJ2-3; the D gene is possibly TRBD1 (5 bases). The CDR3 loop spans 14 amino acids. Germline V lookup: CDR1 LGHNT, CDR2 FRNRAP. V lost 3 bases to trimming and J lost 4 bases, with 11 bases between them. CDR3 sequence: CASGFGQGPDTQYF. The DNA for the CDR3 is TGTGCTAGTGGTTTCGGCCAGGGCCCAGATACGCAGTATTTT.

This chain joins TRBV7-6 and TRBJ2-7; a possible D gene is TRBD2 (5 bases). The CDR3 totals 12 residues. The germline CDR1 and CDR2 sequences are SGHVS and FNYEAQ. Deletions cut 5 bases from V and 5 bases from J, with 10 bases between. CDR3 residues: CASSLTGNEQYF. In DNA form, the CDR3 reads TGTGCCAGCAGCCTTACCGGGAACGAGCAGTACTTC.

This clone was picked up a small number of times. CDR3: CASSSRQGSNEKLFF. Written as DNA, the CDR3 is TGTGCCAGCAGCTCGCGACAGGGATCTAATGAAAAACTGTTTTTT. This rearrangement joins TRBV11-2 to TRBJ1-4; 7 bases align to TRBD1. CDR1 is SGHAT and CDR2 is FQNNGV in the germline V gene. J was trimmed by 3 bases and V by 4 bases; bases with no gene match: 5. CDR3 length equals 15 residues.

This rearrangement joins TRBV23-1 to TRBJ2-7, with 7 bases matching TRBD1. TRBV23-1 is noted as an ORF with a role that remains uncertain. The CDR3 has 20 amino acids. V lost 1 base, J lost 2 bases, and 20 bases stayed unmatched. The CDR3 DNA reads as TGCGCCAGCAGTCAATGGAGGCCGGCTTTACGGGACAGACAAACCTACGAGCAGTACTTC. Translated: CASSQWRPALRDRQTYEQYF.

The CDR3 sequence: CASSSGGAGTDTQYF. As DNA, the CDR3 is TGCGCCAGCAGCTCGGGGGGGGCGGGCACAGATACGCAGTATTTT. The chain joins TRBV5-1 to TRBJ2-3; TRBD2 matches 8 bases. V lost 3 bases to trimming and J lost 1 base; unmatched junction nucleotides: 4. CDR1 SGHRS and CDR2 YFSETQ come from the germline V gene. There are 15 residues in the CDR3.

The genes are TRBV7-2 and TRBJ2-7; D uncertain. There are 12 residues in the CDR3. The germline V and J ends were trimmed by 5 bases and 3 bases, with 8 bases remaining between them. Per the germline V gene, CDR1 is SGHTA and CDR2 is FQGNSA. The CDR3: CASSNNYYEQYF. As DNA, the CDR3 is TGTGCCAGCAGCAATAACTACTACGAGCAGTACTTC.

V and J are TRBV2 and TRBJ2-1; 7 bases align to TRBD1. V trimming: 5 bases; J trimming: 7 bases; junction bases outside the gene matches: 8. In germline, CDR1 is SNHLY, CDR2 FYNNEI. The CDR3 sequence is 14 residues long. The CDR3 DNA is TGTGCCAGCAGTCATCGGGACAGACGGAATGAGCAGTTCTTC. This gives the protein CASSHRDRRNEQFF. Using reference TRBV2 and TRBJ2-1 for the parts outside the CDR3, the full variable domain is EPEVTQTPSHQVTQMGQEVILRCVPISNHLYFYWYRQILGQKVEFLVSFYNNEISEKSEIFDDQFSVERPDGSNFTLKIRSTKLEDSAMYFCASSHRDRRNEQFFGPGTRLTVL.

The rearrangement links TRBV7-8 to TRBJ2-5; D call uncertain. The V end lost 5 bases, the J end lost 8 bases, and 9 bases lay between the germline ends. The CDR3 consists of 11 residues. The germline V gene encodes CDR1 SGHVS and CDR2 FQNEAQ. The CDR3 DNA follows: TGTGCCAGCAGCCAAATGACAACCCAGTACTTC. Translation gives CASSQMTTQYF.

This rearrangement joins TRBV29-1 to TRBJ1-1; D might be TRBD1 (6 bases). There are 11 residues in the CDR3. Germline V gene data show CDR1 as SQVTM and CDR2 as ANQGSEA. Deletions cut 5 bases from V and 5 bases from J, with 9 bases between. CDR3 DNA sequence: TGCAGCGTTTCCCAGGGGACTGAAGCTTTCTTT. Amino acids: CSVSQGTEAFF. The full variable domain, its missing parts supplied by reference TRBV29-1 and TRBJ1-1, is SAVISQKPSRDICQRGTSLTIQCQVDSQVTMMFWYRQQPGQSLTLIATANQGSEATYESGFVIDKFPISRPNLTFSTLTVSNMSPEDSSIYLCSVSQGTEAFFGQGTRLTVV.

The chain has TRBV28 and TRBJ1-4; D may be TRBD1 (5 bases). Looked up from germline, CDR1 is MDHEN and CDR2 is SYDVKM. There are 13 residues in the CDR3. Trimming shortened V by 5 bases and J by 4 bases, and 8 bases separated the two germline ends. In nucleotides, the CDR3 is TGTGCCAGCAGTGGACACGGTAATGAAAAACTGTTTTTT. Its protein product is CASSGHGNEKLFF.

The rearrangement uses TRBV5-3 and TRBJ1-5; 8 bases are shared with TRBD1. TRBV5-3 is noted as an ORF with a role that remains uncertain. The trim removed 5 bases at V and 5 bases at J, leaving 9 bases unmatched. This CDR3 spans 15 amino acids. The CDR3 sequence: CARSLRTGHHQPQHF. The CDR3 DNA reads TGTGCCAGAAGTCTTCGGACAGGGCACCATCAGCCCCAGCATTTT.

V is TRBV5-6 and J is TRBJ2-7, with a possible D match to TRBD1 (6 bases). There are 12 residues in the CDR3. Trimming cost V 5 bases and J 4 bases, with 10 bases left between them. Germline V gene data show CDR1 as SGHDT and CDR2 as YYEEEE. CDR3 residues: CASSWDTYEQYF. CDR3 nucleotide sequence: TGTGCCAGCAGTTGGGACACTTACGAGCAGTACTTC.

The chain employs TRBV7-3 and TRBJ2-7; D is undetermined. Germline-derived CDR1 and CDR2 are SGHTA and FQGTGA. The CDR3 totals 12 residues. V lost 2 bases and J lost 6, with 8 bases in between. The DNA of the CDR3 is TGTGCCAGCAGCTTAGGAGTGGGCGAGCAGTACTTC. This codes for CASSLGVGEQYF.

The J gene is TRBJ1-4, the V gene TRBV7-9, with no clear D. The germline V and J ends were trimmed by 2 bases and 5 bases, with 6 bases remaining between them. CDR1 is SEHNR, CDR2 FQNEAQ, per germline (reference sequence). The CDR3 has 13 amino acids. The CDR3 DNA reads as TGTGCCAGCAGCTTACCGGGGAATGAAAAACTGTTTTTT. Its translation: CASSLPGNEKLFF.

J is TRBJ2-6 and V is TRBV7-9; D remains ambiguous. Germline CDR1 is SEHNR and CDR2 is FQNEAQ (reference sequence). The CDR3 extends over 15 amino acids. Trimming took 3 bases from V and 4 from J, leaving 10 bases between them. CDR3 residues: CASSLGASGANVLTF. DNA for the CDR3: TGTGCCAGCAGCTTGGGCGCGTCCGGGGCCAACGTCCTGACTTTC.

This clone was counted only a few times. The chain has TRBV15 and TRBJ2-1, with D perhaps matching TRBD1 (5 bases). The CDR3 is made up of 16 amino acids. The V gene lost 3 bases and the J gene lost 0 bases, with 12 bases spanning the gap. CDR1 is LNHNV and CDR2 is YYDKDF in the germline V gene (reference sequence). CDR3 in amino acids: CATSRDTSSSYNEQFF. CDR3 sequence (DNA): TGTGCCACCAGCAGGGACACCTCGAGCTCCTACAATGAGCAGTTCTTC.

This clone showed up just once. The rearrangement links TRBV5-8 to TRBJ1-5, with 8 positions matching TRBD1. The CDR3 is made up of 15 amino acids. The V segment lost 6 bases and the J segment 6 bases; nucleotides outside the gene matches: 11. Germline CDR1 and CDR2: SGHTS and YDEGEE. CDR3 nucleotides: TGTGCCAGCATCCTTTCAGGGGGCCGGTTTCAGCCCCAGCATTTT. Translating gives CASILSGGRFQPQHF. Looking up the rest from reference TRBV5-8 and TRBJ1-5 gives the full variable domain: EAGVTQSPTHLIKTRGQQATLRCSPISGHTSVYWYQQALGLGLQFLLWYDEGEERNRGNFPPRFSGRQFPNYSSELNVNALELEDSALYLCASILSGGRFQPQHFGDGTRLSIL.

The genes are TRBV6-1 and TRBJ1-2, with D unresolved. V lost 6 bases, J lost 6 bases, and 20 bases lay in between. From germline, CDR1 is MNHNS and CDR2 SASEGT. This CDR3 has 15 residues. Written as DNA, the CDR3 is TGTGCCAGCAGACAAGGAAATGGGCGCGGGGATGGCTACACCTTC. It is translated as CASRQGNGRGDGYTF.

J is TRBJ2-7 and V is TRBV6-1, with 9 bases aligning to TRBD1. This CDR3 is built from 13 residues. The ends lost 5 bases at V and 11 bases at J; junction bases unmatched: 10. Germline CDR1 and CDR2: MNHNS and SASEGT. The CDR3 DNA reads TGTGCCAGCAGTAATATGGGACAGGGAAGAGAGTACTTC. Translation: CASSNMGQGREYF.

The rearrangement joins TRBV30 to TRBJ2-7; 8 bases map to TRBD2. The CDR3 consists of 10 residues. The V and J ends lost 6 bases and 9 bases, in that order; junction bases with no gene match: 4. Germline CDR1 is GTSNPN and CDR2 is SVGIG (reference sequence). The DNA for the CDR3 is TGTGCCTGCGGGAGGGATTCGCAGTACTTC. As protein: CACGRDSQYF. The full variable domain, in which reference TRBV30 and TRBJ2-7 provide the parts outside the CDR3, is SQTIHQWPATLVQPVGSPLSLECTVEGTSNPNLYWYRQAAGRGLQLLFYSVGIGQISSEVPQNLSASRPQDRQFILSSKKLLLSDSGFYLCACGRDSQYFGPGTRLTVT.

The rearrangement joins TRBV19 to TRBJ1-2; D is ambiguous. Germline CDR1 reads LNHDA; CDR2 reads SQIVND (reference sequence). This CDR3 contains 11 residues. V gave up 4 bases and J gave up 4 bases, with 4 bases separating them. CDR3 protein: CASSKSYGYTF. The CDR3 DNA reads TGTGCCAGTAGTAAGAGCTATGGCTACACCTTC.